This TCR beta chain was sequenced in a study of T-cell reconstitution after alpha-beta-depleted transplantation in children. Unique molecular identifiers were built into the TCRbeta library. MiXCR, run by TCRdb on the PCR reads, gives a single entry per CDR3 protein. The sample carries 400,000 to 500,000 distinct CDR3 sequences, 11% recorded once. The CDR3 totals 15 residues. Germline lookup yields CDR1 SEHNR and CDR2 FQNEAQ (reference sequence). Trimming cost V 5 bases and J 2 bases, with 13 bases left between them. This TCR was recovered from a human donor who donated a stem cell graft to a child with acute myeloid leukemia. The sequences come from PBMCs from the stem cell graft donor, collected from the stem cell graft. This sequence joins TRBV7-9 and TRBJ2-1, with D tentatively TRBD2 (5 bases). Here the CDR3 reads CASSQGSNAYNEQFF. The CDR3 DNA reads as TGTGCCAGCAGCCAAGGGAGTAATGCCTACAATGAGCAGTTCTTC.